This record looks at one TCR beta chain sequence and its context. The ends were cut back, 4 bases at V and 1 base at J, with 13 bases in the middle. Germline values: CDR1 LNHDA, CDR2 SQIVND (reference sequence). The CDR3 extends over 15 amino acids. This sample was taken from a study of blood T cells in healthy people across ages. Combining a sample-barcoded 5' primer with a J-beta primer mix, a second PCR ran for about 7 to 11 cycles. TCRdb reprocessed the 5' RACE reads via MiXCR and lists one record per CDR3 protein. The sample holds 700,000 or so distinct CDR3 sequences, around two fifths seen once.

This TCR came from a man older than 75 in good health. This chain connects TRBV19 to TRBJ1-1; weak D call: TRBD1 (5 bases). The sample consisted of blood. CDR3 DNA sequence: TGTGCCAGTAGTACCCACACAGGAGAGAACACTGAAGCTTTCTTT. Its protein product is CASSTHTGENTEAFF.